The 20 T cell receptor beta chains in this list originate from one sample, sequenced in a study of cytomegalovirus exposure and HLA in healthy donors. PCR employed 60 Vbeta and 13 Jbeta primers. Produced via immunoSEQ multiplex PCR; TCRdb's table is partial and in-frame only. The table includes 100,000 or so clones, 84% detected once. The sequenced material came from PBMCs. The receptors here all came from a woman aged 18-35 years in good health and CMV-seronegative.

This chain joins TRBV7-3 and TRBJ1-4, with a weak D call TRBD1 (5 bases). CDR1 SGHTA and CDR2 FQGTGA come from the germline V gene. The CDR3 is 18 amino acids. Trimming left V 5 bases short and J 0 bases short, with 19 bases between. The CDR3 DNA is TGTGCCAGCAGCCCCATGACGGGGACTAAAGCAACTAATGAAAAACTGTTTTTT. Its translation is CASSPMTGTKATNEKLFF.

This sequence joins TRBV5-1 and TRBJ2-5, with D perhaps TRBD1 (6 bases). This CDR3 is 17 amino acids long. Deletions cut 3 bases from V and 5 bases from J, with 23 bases between. Germline assignment: CDR1 SGHRS and CDR2 YFSETQ. The CDR3 bases are TGCGCCAGCAGCTCGCAAGGGGGATTGCAAGGCGTTGAGACCCAGTACTTC. Its protein is CASSSQGGLQGVETQYF.

The rearrangement uses TRBV29-1 and TRBJ2-3; 8 nucleotides match TRBD1. Germline CDR1 SQVTM, CDR2 ANQGSEA. The CDR3 contains 14 residues. J gave up 4 bases and V 7 bases, and 10 bases lay outside the gene matches. The CDR3 protein is CSGSHRGEADTQYF. The CDR3, as DNA: TGCAGCGGAAGCCACAGGGGGGAAGCAGATACGCAGTATTTT.

This sequence joins TRBV4-1 and TRBJ1-6, with a tentative D call TRBD1 (6 bases). This CDR3 has 15 residues. Germline lookup yields CDR1 MGHRA and CDR2 YSYEKL. V shed 4 bases and J shed 8 bases, with 15 bases lying between them. CDR3: CASSRQQGKDSPLHF. CDR3 coding DNA: TGCGCCAGCAGCCGGCAGCAGGGGAAGGATTCACCCCTCCACTTT.

With regard to this clone: Compared with germline, one end of the junction differs, possibly owing to a read error. J is TRBJ2-3 and V is TRBV7-9; 8 bases agree with TRBD1. Germline-derived CDR1 and CDR2 are SEHNR and FQNEAQ (reference sequence). The CDR3 extends over 16 amino acids. The CDR3 is CSSSNQDRDGTDTQYF. DNA of the CDR3: TGTTCCAGCAGCAACCAGGACAGGGACGGCACAGATACGCAGTATTTT.

This clone was observed a handful of times. This chain joins TRBV4-3 and TRBJ1-3; 7 nucleotides agree with TRBD1. With 1 base clipped from V and 2 bases from J, the junction kept 5 bases outside the gene matches. CDR3 size: 16 residues. Germline lookup yields CDR1 LGHNA and CDR2 YSLEER. CDR3 loop: CASSQGPTGTGNTIYF. CDR3 sequence (DNA): TGCGCCAGCAGCCAAGGACCGACAGGGACTGGAAACACCATATATTTT.

This sequence joins TRBV29-1 and TRBJ1-4; 12 nucleotides align to TRBD1. J was trimmed by 8 bases and V by 5 bases; bases with no gene match: 15. This CDR3 comprises 17 residues. Per the germline V gene, CDR1 is SQVTM and CDR2 is ANQGSEA. The CDR3 coding sequence is TGCAGCGTTAAAGGAGCGGGACAGGGGGCTCTTCGAGAAAAACTGTTTTTT. Its translation is CSVKGAGQGALREKLFF.

The V and J genes are TRBV5-6 and TRBJ2-3, with 7 bases aligning to TRBD2. The J segment lost 3 bases and the V segment lost 4 bases, leaving 11 bases of the junction unmatched. Germline V gene lookup returns CDR1 SGHDT and CDR2 YYEEEE. The CDR3 runs to 16 residues. The CDR3 bases are TGTGCCAGCAGCGAGTATTCTGGGGGGGGGACAGATACGCAGTATTTT. It specifies CASSEYSGGGTDTQYF.

The chain joins TRBV7-2 to TRBJ2-3; D is unclear. Trimming pared 0 bases from V and 5 bases from J, leaving 6 bases between. The germline CDR1 and CDR2 sequences are SGHTA and FQGNSA. The CDR3 is made up of 13 amino acids. The CDR3 DNA follows: TGTGCCAGCAGCTTAGCGAGTCAAGATACGCAGTATTTT. Translating gives CASSLASQDTQYF.

For this clone: A junction boundary mismatches the germline segment, possibly from a read error. In DNA form, the CDR3 reads TGCGCCAGCAGCCAAGCGACGGGACAGGGGTATGAGAAACTGTTTTTT. Its translation: CASSQATGQGYEKLFF. V gene TRBV4-3 combines with J gene TRBJ1-4; 10 nucleotides agree with TRBD1. CDR3 length equals 16 residues. Germline V gene sequence: CDR1 LGHNA, CDR2 YSLEER.

The chain uses TRBV30 and TRBJ2-5, with TRBD2 matching 8 bases. In germline, CDR1 is GTSNPN, CDR2 SVGIG (reference sequence). The CDR3 runs 13 residues. Trimming cost V 2 bases and J 9 bases; bases outside gene matches: 8. This chain's CDR3 is CAWSLVWREAQYF. The DNA for the CDR3 is TGTGCCTGGAGTTTGGTATGGCGGGAGGCCCAGTACTTC.

This clone was found once. This rearrangement joins TRBV2 to TRBJ1-1, with TRBD1 identical over 9 bases. CDR1 is SNHLY and CDR2 is FYNNEI in the germline V gene. V shed 6 bases, J shed 4 bases, and the junction held 6 bases outside the gene matches. This CDR3 has 14 residues. The CDR3 region has the DNA TGTGCCAGCAGGGGGACAGGGACGGGCACTGAAGCTTTCTTT. Its protein is CASRGTGTGTEAFF.

A few counts support this clone. J is TRBJ2-1 and V is TRBV19, with TRBD1 as a possible D gene (6 bases). CDR3 size: 13 residues. The V end lost 6 bases, the J end lost 8 bases, and 14 bases lay between the germline ends. Germline loops: CDR1 LNHDA, CDR2 SQIVND (reference sequence). The CDR3 DNA is TGTGCCAGTAGCAGGACAGCTTTCGATGAGCAGTTCTTC. Its translation is CASSRTAFDEQFF.

The rearrangement joins TRBV4-1 to TRBJ2-5; D possibly corresponds to TRBD2 (7 bases). The V and J ends lost 0 bases and 5 bases respectively, with 10 bases between them. In germline, CDR1 is MGHRA, CDR2 YSYEKL. The CDR3 spans 14 residues. The CDR3 protein is CASSQEGGRETQYF. For the CDR3, the DNA is TGCGCCAGCAGCCAAGAGGGGGGGCGGGAGACCCAGTACTTC.

This clone was found a few times. Here the CDR3 reads CASSRSATEAYEQYF. DNA of the CDR3: TGTGCCAGCAGCAGAAGCGCGACAGAGGCCTACGAGCAGTACTTC. This chain uses TRBV7-2 with TRBJ2-7; D perhaps matches TRBD1 (5 bases). Germline CDR1 reads SGHTA; CDR2 reads FQGNSA. Trimming removed 5 bases from V and 2 bases from J, with 16 bases in between. CDR3 length: 15 residues.

V and J are TRBV15 and TRBJ1-4; TRBD1 agrees at 8 bases. Per the germline V gene, CDR1 is LNHNV and CDR2 is YYDKDF (reference sequence). The length of the CDR3 is 15 residues. Germline trimming cut 0 bases from V and 7 bases from J; bases unmatched to any gene: 4. The CDR3 is CATSREDRDAEKLFF. The CDR3 nucleotides are TGTGCCACCAGCAGAGAGGACAGGGATGCTGAAAAACTGTTTTTT.

The chain carries TRBV18 and TRBJ2-2; TRBD1 is a possible D gene (6 bases). The V gene lost 1 base and the J gene lost 4 bases, with 10 bases spanning the gap. The CDR3 has 15 residues. The germline V gene encodes CDR1 KGHSH and CDR2 LQKENI. CDR3 nucleotide sequence: TGTGCCAGCTCACCACGAACAGGGTCCACCGGGGAGCTGTTTTTT. It codes for CASSPRTGSTGELFF.

This clone was counted only a few times. The chain combines TRBV7-9 with TRBJ2-5; possibly TRBD2 for D (6 bases). CDR1 SEHNR and CDR2 FQNEAQ come from the germline V gene (reference sequence). The V and J ends lost 4 bases and 4 bases respectively, with 13 bases between them. There are 14 residues in the CDR3. CDR3 region: CASSSSEGGETQYF. For the CDR3, the DNA is TGTGCCAGCAGCTCCTCGGAGGGAGGAGAGACCCAGTACTTC.

The chain joins TRBV5-1 to TRBJ1-5; the D is unclear. The CDR3 is 14 residues long. CDR1 is SGHRS and CDR2 is YFSETQ in the germline V gene. V lost 0 bases to trimming and J lost 2 bases, with 6 bases between them. DNA of the CDR3: TGCGCCAGCAGCTTGGCAGGTGGCAATCAGCCCCAGCATTTT. Its translation is CASSLAGGNQPQHF. Complete variable domain (other parts from reference TRBV5-1 and TRBJ1-5): KAGVTQTPRYLIKTRGQQVTLSCSPISGHRSVSWYQQTPGQGLQFLFEYFSETQRNKGNFPGRFSGRQFSNSRSEMNVSTLELGDSALYLCASSLAGGNQPQHFGDGTRLSIL.

This clone showed up just once. V gene TRBV5-5 combines with J gene TRBJ1-6; 9 nucleotides align to TRBD1. V trimming: 4 bases; J trimming: 4 bases; junction bases outside the gene matches: 3. The CDR3 runs to 15 residues. Germline loops: CDR1 SGHKS, CDR2 YYEKEE (reference sequence). CDR3 residues: CASSIGTGYNSPLHF. CDR3 sequence (DNA): TGTGCCAGCAGCATCGGGACAGGGTATAATTCACCCCTCCACTTT.